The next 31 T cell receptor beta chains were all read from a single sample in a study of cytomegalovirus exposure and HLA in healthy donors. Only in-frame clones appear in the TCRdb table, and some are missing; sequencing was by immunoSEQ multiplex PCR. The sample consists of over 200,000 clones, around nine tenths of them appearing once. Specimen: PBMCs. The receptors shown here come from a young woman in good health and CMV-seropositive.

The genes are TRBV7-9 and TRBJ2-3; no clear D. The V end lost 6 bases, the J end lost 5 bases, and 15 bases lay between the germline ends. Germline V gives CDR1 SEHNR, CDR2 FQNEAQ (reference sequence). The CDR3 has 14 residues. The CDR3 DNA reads TGTGCCAGCAGTAGAAGAGTCGGAGTAGATACGCAGTATTTT. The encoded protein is CASSRRVGVDTQYF. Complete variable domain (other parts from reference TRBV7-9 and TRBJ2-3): DTGVSQNPRHKITKRGQNVTFRCDPISEHNRLYWYRQTLGQGPEFLTYFQNEAQLEKSRLLSDRFSAERPKGSFSTLEIQRTEQGDSAMYLCASSRRVGVDTQYFGPGTRLTVL.

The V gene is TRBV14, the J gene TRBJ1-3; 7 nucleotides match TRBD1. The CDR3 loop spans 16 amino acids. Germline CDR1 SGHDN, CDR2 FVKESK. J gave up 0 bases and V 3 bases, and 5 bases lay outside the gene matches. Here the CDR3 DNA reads TGTGCCAGCAGCCAGATAGGGGGCAGCTCTGGAAACACCATATATTTT. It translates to CASSQIGGSSGNTIYF.

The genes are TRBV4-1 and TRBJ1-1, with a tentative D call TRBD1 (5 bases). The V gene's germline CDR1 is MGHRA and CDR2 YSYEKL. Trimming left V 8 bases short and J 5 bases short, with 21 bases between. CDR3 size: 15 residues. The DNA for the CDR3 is TGCGCCAGCGGACAAATCGTCGGCCGACGGACTGAAGCTTTCTTT. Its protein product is CASGQIVGRRTEAFF.

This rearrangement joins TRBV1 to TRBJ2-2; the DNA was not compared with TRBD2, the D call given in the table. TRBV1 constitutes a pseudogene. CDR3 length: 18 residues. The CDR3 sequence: CTSIPGSGRSRGTGELFF. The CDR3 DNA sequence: TGCACCAGCATCCCGGGTAGCGGGAGGTCCCGAGGCACCGGGGAGCTGTTTTTT.

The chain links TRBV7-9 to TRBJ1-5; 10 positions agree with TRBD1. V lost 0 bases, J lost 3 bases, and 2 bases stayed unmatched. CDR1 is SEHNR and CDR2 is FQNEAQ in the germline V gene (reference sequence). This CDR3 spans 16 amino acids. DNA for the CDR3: TGTGCCAGCAGCTTAGCGGACAGGGGGGACAATCAGCCCCAGCATTTT. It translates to CASSLADRGDNQPQHF.

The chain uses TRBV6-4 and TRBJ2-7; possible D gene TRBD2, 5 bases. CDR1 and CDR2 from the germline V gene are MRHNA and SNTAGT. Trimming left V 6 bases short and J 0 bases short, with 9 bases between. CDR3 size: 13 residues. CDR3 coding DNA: TGTGCCAGCAGCCGAACTAGCTCCTACGAGCAGTACTTC. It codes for CASSRTSSYEQYF.

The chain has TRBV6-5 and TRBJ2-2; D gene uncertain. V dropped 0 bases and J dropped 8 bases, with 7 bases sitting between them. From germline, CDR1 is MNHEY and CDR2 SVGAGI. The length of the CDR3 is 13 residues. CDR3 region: CASSYSVRGELFF. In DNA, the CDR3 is TGTGCCAGCAGTTACTCGGTCCGGGGGGAGCTGTTTTTT.

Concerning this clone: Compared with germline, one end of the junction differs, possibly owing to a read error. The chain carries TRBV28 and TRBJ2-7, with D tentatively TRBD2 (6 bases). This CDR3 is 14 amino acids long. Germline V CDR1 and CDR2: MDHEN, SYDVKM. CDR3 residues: CASSITGTQPLNAF. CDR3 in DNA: TGTGCCAGCAGTATTACCGGGACTCAACCTTTAAACGCCTTC.

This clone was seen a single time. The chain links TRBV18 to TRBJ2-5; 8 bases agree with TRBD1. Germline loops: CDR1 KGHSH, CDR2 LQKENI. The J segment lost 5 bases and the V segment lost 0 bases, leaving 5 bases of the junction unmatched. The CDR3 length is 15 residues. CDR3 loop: CASSPPGQAAETQYF. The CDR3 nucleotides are TGTGCCAGCTCACCACCGGGACAGGCGGCGGAGACCCAGTACTTC. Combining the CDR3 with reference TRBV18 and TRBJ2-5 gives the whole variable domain NAGVMQNPRHLVRRRGQEARLRCSPMKGHSHVYWYRQLPEEGLKFMVYLQKENIIDESGMPKERFSAEFPKEGPSILRIQQVVRGDSAAYFCASSPPGQAAETQYFGPGTRLLVL.

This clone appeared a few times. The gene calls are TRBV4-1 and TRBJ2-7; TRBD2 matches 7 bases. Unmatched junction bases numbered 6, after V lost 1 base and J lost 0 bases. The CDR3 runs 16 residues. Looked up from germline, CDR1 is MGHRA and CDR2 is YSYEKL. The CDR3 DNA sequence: TGCGCCAGCAGCCAAGGGGCGGGAGTTACCTCCTACGAGCAGTACTTC. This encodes CASSQGAGVTSYEQYF.

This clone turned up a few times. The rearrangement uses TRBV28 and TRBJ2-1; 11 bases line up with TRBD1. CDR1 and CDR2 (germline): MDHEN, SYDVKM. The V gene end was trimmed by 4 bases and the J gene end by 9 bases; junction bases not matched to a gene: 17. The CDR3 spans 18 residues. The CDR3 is CASSSGTGTGGRVGEQFF. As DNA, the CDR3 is TGTGCCAGCAGTTCCGGAACCGGGACAGGGGGTCGCGTTGGTGAGCAGTTCTTC.

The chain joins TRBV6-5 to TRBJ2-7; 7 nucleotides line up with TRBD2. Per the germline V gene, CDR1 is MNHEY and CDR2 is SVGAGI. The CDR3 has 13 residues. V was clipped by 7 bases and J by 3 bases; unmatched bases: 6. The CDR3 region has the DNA TGTGCCAGCAACCGAGGACTAGACTACGAGCAGTACTTC. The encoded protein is CASNRGLDYEQYF.

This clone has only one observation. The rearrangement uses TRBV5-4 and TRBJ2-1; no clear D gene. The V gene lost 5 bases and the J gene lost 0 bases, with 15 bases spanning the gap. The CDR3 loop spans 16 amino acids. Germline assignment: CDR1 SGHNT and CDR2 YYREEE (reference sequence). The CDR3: CASSFLGGPSYNEQFF. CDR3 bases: TGTGCCAGCAGTTTTTTAGGTGGGCCCTCCTACAATGAGCAGTTCTTC.

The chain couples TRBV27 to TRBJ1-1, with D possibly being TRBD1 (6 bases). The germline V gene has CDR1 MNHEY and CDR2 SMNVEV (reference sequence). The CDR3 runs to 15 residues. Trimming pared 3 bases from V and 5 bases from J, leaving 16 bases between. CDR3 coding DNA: TGTGCCAGCAGTTTCAGGGGATCGTTGAGGACTGAAGCTTTCTTT. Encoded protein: CASSFRGSLRTEAFF.

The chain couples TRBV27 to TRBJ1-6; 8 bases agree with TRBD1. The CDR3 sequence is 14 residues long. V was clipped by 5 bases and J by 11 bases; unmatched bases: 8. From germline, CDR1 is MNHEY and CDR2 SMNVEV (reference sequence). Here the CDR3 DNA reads TGTGCCAGCAGTCCGCCAACAGGGGGAGCACCCCTCCACTTT. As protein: CASSPPTGGAPLHF.

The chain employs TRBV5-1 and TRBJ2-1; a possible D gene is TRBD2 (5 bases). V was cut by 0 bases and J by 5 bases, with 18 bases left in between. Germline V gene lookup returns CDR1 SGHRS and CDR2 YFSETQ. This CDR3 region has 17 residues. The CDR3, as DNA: TGCGCCAGCAGCTTGGAGGAGGTTACGCCGAATCACAATGAGCAGTTCTTC. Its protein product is CASSLEEVTPNHNEQFF.

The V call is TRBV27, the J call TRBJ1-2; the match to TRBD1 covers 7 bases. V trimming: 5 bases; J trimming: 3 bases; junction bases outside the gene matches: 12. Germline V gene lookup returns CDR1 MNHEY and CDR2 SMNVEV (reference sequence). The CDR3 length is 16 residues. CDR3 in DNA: TGTGCCAGCAGTCCCCAAACAGGGGTCTGGGACTATGGCTACACCTTC. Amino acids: CASSPQTGVWDYGYTF.

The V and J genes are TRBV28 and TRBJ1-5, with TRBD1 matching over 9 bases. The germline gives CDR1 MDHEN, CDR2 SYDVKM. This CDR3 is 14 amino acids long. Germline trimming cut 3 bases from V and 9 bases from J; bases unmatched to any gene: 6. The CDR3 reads CASSLGTGWAPQHF. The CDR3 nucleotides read TGTGCCAGCAGTTTGGGGACAGGGTGGGCGCCCCAGCATTTT. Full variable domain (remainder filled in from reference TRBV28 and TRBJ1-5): DVKVTQSSRYLVKRTGEKVFLECVQDMDHENMFWYRQDPGLGLRLIYFSYDVKMKEKGDIPEGYSVSREKKERFSLILESASTNQTSMYLCASSLGTGWAPQHFGDGTRLSIL.

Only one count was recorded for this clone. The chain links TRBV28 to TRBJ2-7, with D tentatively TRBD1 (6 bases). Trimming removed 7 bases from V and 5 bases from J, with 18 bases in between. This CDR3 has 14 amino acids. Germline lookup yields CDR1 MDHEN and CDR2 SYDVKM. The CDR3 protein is CASNIRGSQHEQYF. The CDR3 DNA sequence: TGTGCCAGCAACATTAGGGGGAGTCAGCACGAGCAGTACTTC.

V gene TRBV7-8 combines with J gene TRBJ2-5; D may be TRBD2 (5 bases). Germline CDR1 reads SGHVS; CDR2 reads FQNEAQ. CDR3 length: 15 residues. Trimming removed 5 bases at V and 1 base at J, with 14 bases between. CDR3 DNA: TGTGCCAGCAGCATCCTGGGCGGGTCCCAAGAGACCCAGTACTTC. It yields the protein CASSILGGSQETQYF.

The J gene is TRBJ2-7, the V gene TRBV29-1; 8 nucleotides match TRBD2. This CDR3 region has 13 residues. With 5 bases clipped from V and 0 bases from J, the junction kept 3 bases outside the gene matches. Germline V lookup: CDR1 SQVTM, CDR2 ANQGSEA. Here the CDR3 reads CSVLRGDSYEQYF. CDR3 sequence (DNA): TGCAGCGTTTTGCGGGGGGACTCCTACGAGCAGTACTTC.

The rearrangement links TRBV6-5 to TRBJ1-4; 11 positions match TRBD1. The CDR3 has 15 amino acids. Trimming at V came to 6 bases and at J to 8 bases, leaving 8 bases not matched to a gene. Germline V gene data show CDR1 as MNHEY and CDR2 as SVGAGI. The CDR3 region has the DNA TGTGCCAGCAGCCGAGGACAGGGGGCGCAGGAAAAACTGTTTTTT. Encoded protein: CASSRGQGAQEKLFF.

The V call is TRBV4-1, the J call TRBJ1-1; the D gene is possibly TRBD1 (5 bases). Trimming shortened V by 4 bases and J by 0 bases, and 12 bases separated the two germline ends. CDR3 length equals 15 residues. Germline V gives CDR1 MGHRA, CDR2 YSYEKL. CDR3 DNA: TGCGCCAGCAGCCGGGGGGGGTTAATGAACACTGAAGCTTTCTTT. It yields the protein CASSRGGLMNTEAFF.

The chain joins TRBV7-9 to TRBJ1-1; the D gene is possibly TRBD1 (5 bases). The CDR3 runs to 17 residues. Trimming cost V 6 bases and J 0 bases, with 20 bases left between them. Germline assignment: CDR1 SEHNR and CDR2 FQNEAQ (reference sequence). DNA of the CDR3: TGTGCCAGCAGGCCCCCCGAGTCGAAGGGGCTGAACACTGAAGCTTTCTTT. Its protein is CASRPPESKGLNTEAFF.

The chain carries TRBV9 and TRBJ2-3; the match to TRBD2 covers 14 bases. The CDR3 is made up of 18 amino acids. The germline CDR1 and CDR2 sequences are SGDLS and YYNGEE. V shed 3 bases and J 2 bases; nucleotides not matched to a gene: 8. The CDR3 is CASSAGTSGSLYTDTQYF. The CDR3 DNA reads TGTGCCAGCAGCGCAGGGACTAGCGGGAGCCTTTACACAGATACGCAGTATTTT.

The CDR3 spells CASRSDNYNEQFF. The DNA for the CDR3 is TGTGCCAGCAGATCGGACAACTACAATGAGCAGTTCTTC. The V and J genes are TRBV6-6 and TRBJ2-1, with D tentatively TRBD1 (5 bases). Germline V CDR1 and CDR2: MNHNY, SVGAGI (reference sequence). This CDR3 region has 13 residues. The ends were cut back, 6 bases at V and 3 bases at J, with 9 bases in the middle.

The CDR3 protein is CASSRTGRNEKLFF. As DNA, the CDR3 is TGCGCCAGCAGCCGGACAGGTCGTAATGAAAAACTGTTTTTT. The chain is built from TRBV5-1 and TRBJ1-4; 7 nucleotides agree with TRBD1. Looked up from germline, CDR1 is SGHRS and CDR2 is YFSETQ. This CDR3 has 14 residues. V shed 4 bases and J 4 bases; nucleotides not matched to a gene: 4.

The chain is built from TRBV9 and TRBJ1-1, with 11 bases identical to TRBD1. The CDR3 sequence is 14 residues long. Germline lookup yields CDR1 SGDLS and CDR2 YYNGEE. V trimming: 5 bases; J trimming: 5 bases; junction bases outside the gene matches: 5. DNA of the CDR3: TGTGCCAGCAGTCACGGGACAGGGGGAACTGAAGCTTTCTTT. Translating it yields CASSHGTGGTEAFF.

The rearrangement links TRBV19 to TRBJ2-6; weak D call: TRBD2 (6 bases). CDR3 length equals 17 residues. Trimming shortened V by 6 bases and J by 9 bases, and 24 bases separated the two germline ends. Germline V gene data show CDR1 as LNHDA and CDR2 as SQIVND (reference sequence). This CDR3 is CASSSSRFLAGSNVLTF. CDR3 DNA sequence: TGTGCCAGTAGCTCGTCACGATTCCTTGCCGGGAGCAACGTCCTGACTTTC.

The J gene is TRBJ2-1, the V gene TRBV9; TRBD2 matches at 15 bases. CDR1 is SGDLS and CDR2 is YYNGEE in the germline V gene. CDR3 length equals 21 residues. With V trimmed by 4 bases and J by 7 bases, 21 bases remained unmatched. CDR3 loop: CASSSPAGTSGRWTQENEQFF. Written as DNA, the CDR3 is TGTGCCAGCAGCTCCCCTGCAGGGACTAGCGGGAGGTGGACTCAGGAGAATGAGCAGTTCTTC.

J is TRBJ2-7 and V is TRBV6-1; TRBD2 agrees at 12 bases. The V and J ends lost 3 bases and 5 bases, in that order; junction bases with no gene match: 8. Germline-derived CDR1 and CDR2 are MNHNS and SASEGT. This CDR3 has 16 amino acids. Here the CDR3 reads CASSETSGRLADEQYF. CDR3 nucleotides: TGTGCCAGCAGTGAGACTAGCGGGAGACTTGCCGACGAGCAGTACTTC.